This passage covers 7 T cell receptor beta chains from one sample sequenced in a study of CD4 and CD8 cells across lung adenocarcinoma regions. TCRdb redid the calling of the PCR reads with MiXCR, one entry per CDR3 protein. In the table there are about 7,700 distinct CDR3 sequences, approximately 45% of which are singletons. Material: CD4+ T cells from the margin of a lung tumor. These receptors all stem from a male donor with lung adenocarcinoma. The CD4 and CD8 labels of this study may be unreliable.

V usage is TRBV28 and J usage is TRBJ2-5; possibly TRBD1 or TRBD2 for D (7 bases each). Germline CDR1 reads MDHEN; CDR2 reads SYDVKM. Deletions cut 6 bases from V and 4 bases from J, with 18 bases between. The CDR3 covers 15 residues. CDR3 loop: CASRAGGANAETQYF. The CDR3 DNA is TGTGCCAGCAGGGCAGGGGGGGCTAATGCAGAGACCCAGTACTTC. Full variable domain (outside the CDR3, taken from reference TRBV28 and TRBJ2-5): DVKVTQSSRYLVKRTGEKVFLECVQDMDHENMFWYRQDPGLGLRLIYFSYDVKMKEKGDIPEGYSVSREKKERFSLILESASTNQTSMYLCASRAGGANAETQYFGPGTRLLVL.

This clonotype was recorded only once. The V and J genes are TRBV10-2 and TRBJ2-3; 7 bases are a match to TRBD2. The CDR3 is 15 residues long. The germline V gene encodes CDR1 WSHSY and CDR2 SAAADI. Germline trimming cut 3 bases from V and 3 bases from J; bases unmatched to any gene: 6. Here the CDR3 DNA reads TGCGCCAGCAGTGACGCGGGAGTACGTACAGATACGCAGTATTTT. Encoded protein: CASSDAGVRTDTQYF.

The rearrangement links TRBV6-1 to TRBJ1-5; the D is unclear. The germline V gene has CDR1 MNHNS and CDR2 SASEGT. This CDR3 spans 13 amino acids. The ends were cut back, 3 bases at V and 0 bases at J, with 3 bases in the middle. Written as DNA, the CDR3 is TGTGCCAGCAGTGACAATAGCAATCAGCCCCAGCATTTT. This codes for CASSDNSNQPQHF.

For the CDR3, the DNA is TGCGCCAGCAGTGAGTCGAGGCTAGCGGGAGTGAATGAGCAGTTCTTC. This codes for CASSESRLAGVNEQFF. V and J are TRBV10-1 and TRBJ2-1, with 10 bases fitting TRBD2. The CDR3 runs to 16 residues. J lost 7 bases, V lost 0 bases, and 6 bases had no gene match. Per germline, CDR1 WNHNN and CDR2 SYGVQD (reference sequence).

V and J are TRBV3-1 and TRBJ2-1, with 9 bases aligning to TRBD1. The CDR3 has 15 amino acids. CDR1 and CDR2 (germline): LGHDT, YNNKEL (reference sequence). J was trimmed by 7 bases and V by 6 bases; bases with no gene match: 10. CDR3 in DNA: TGTGCCAGCAGTCTTCCCGGGACAGGGAAGAATGAGCAGTTCTTC. The encoded protein is CASSLPGTGKNEQFF.

The rearrangement links TRBV10-3 to TRBJ2-5, with TRBD1 matching 12 bases. Judging by the DNA end, TRBJ2-7 fits better; the J call may be wrong. In germline, CDR1 is ENHRY, CDR2 SYGVKD. The CDR3 spans 15 residues. The CDR3 region has the DNA TGTGCCATCAGTCACCCGGGACAGGGGGCTTACGAGCAGTACTTC. Translation: CAISHPGQGAYEQYF.

This clonotype has a handful of counts. The chain combines TRBV27 with TRBJ2-1; perhaps TRBD2 as D (6 bases). Germline V gene data show CDR1 as MNHEY and CDR2 as SMNVEV (reference sequence). Trimming removed 6 bases from V and 0 bases from J, with 18 bases in between. The CDR3 is 17 residues long. The CDR3 nucleotides are TGTGCCAGCAGCCAGGCCCGCGGGAAGAGCTCCTACAATGAGCAGTTCTTC. Protein product: CASSQARGKSSYNEQFF.